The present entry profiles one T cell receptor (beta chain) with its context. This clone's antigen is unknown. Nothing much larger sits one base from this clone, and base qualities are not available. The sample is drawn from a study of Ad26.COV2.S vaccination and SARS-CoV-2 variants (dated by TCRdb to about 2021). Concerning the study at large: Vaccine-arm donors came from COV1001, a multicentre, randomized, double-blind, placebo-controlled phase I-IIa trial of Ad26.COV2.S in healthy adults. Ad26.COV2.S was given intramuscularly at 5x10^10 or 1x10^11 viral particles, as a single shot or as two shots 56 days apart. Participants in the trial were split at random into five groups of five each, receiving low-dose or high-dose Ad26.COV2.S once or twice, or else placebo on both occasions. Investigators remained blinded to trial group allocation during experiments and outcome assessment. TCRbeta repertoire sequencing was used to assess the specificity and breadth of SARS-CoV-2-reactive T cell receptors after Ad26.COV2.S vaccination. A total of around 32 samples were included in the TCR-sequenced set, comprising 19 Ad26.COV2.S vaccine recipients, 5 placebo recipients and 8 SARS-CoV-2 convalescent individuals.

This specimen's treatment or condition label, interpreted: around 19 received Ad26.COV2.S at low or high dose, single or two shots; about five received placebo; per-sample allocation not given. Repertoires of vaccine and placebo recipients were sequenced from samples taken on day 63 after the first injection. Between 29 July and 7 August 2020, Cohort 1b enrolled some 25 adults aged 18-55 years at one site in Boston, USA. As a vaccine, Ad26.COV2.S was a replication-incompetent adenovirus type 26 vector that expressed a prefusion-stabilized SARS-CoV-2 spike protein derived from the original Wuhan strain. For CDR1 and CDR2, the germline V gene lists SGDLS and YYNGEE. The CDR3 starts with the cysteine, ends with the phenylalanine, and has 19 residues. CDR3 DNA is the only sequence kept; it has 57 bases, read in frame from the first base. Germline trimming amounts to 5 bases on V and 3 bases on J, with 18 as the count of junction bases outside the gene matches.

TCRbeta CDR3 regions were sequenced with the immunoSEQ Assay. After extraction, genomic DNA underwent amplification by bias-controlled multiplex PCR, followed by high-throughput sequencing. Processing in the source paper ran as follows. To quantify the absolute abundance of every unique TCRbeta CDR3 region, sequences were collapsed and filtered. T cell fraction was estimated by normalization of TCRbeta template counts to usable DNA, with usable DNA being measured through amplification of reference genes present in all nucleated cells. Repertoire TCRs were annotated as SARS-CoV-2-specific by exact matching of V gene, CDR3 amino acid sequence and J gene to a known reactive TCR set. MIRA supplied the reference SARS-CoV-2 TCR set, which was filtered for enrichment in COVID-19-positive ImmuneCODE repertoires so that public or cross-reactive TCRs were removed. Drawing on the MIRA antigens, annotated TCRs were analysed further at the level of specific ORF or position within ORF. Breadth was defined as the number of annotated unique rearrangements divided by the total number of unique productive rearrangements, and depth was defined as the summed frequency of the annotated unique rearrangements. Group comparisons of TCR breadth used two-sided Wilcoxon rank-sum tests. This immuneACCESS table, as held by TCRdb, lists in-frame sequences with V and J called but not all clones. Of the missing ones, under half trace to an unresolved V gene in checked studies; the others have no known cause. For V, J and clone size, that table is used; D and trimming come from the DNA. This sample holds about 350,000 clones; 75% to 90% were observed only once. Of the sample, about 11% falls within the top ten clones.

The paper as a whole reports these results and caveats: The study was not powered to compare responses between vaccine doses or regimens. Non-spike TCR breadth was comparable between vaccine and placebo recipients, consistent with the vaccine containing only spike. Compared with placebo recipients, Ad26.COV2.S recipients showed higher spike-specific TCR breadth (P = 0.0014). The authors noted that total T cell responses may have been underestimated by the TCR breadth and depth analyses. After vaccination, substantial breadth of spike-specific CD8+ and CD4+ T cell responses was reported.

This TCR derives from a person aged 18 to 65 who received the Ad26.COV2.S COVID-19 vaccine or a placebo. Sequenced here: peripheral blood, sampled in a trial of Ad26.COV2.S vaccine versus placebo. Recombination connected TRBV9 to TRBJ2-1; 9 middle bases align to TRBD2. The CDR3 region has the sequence CASSPFMGRGSGGYNEQFF. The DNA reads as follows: TGTGCCAGCAGTCCTTTTATGGGCCGGGGTAGCGGGGGCTACAATGAGCAGTTCTTC.